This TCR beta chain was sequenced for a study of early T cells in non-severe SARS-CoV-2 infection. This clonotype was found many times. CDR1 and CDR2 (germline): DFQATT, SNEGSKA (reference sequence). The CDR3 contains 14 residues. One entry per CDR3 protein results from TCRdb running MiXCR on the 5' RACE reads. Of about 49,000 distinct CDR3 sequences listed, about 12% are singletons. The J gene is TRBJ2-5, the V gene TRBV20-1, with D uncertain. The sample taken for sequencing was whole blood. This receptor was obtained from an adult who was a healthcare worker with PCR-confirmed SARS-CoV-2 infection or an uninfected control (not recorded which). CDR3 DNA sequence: TGCAGGGCGCGAAGGCTACCCTTCGAAGAGACCCAGTACTTC. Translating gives CRARRLPFEETQYF.